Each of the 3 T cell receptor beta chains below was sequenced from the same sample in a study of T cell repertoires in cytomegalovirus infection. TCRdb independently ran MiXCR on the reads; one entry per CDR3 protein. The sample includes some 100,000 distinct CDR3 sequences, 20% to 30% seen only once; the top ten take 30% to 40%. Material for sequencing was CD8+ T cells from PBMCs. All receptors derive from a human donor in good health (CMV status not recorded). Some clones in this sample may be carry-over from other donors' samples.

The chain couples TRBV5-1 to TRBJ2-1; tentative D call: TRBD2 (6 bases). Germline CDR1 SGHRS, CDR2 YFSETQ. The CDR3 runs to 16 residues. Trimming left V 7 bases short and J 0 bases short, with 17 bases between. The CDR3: CASSGLTSRSYNEQFF. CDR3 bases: TGCGCCAGCTCGGGACTCACTTCACGCTCCTACAATGAGCAGTTCTTC. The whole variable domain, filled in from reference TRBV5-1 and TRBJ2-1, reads KAGVTQTPRYLIKTRGQQVTLSCSPISGHRSVSWYQQTPGQGLQFLFEYFSETQRNKGNFPGRFSGRQFSNSRSEMNVSTLELGDSALYLCASSGLTSRSYNEQFFGPGTRLTVL.

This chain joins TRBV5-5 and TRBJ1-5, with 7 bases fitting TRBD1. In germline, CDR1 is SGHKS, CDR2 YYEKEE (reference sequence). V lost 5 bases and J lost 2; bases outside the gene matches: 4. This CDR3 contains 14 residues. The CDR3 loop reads CASRYGTGNQPQHF. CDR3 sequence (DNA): TGTGCCAGCAGATATGGGACAGGCAATCAGCCCCAGCATTTT. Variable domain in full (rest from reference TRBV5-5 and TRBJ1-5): DAGVTQSPTHLIKTRGQQVTLRCSPISGHKSVSWYQQVLGQGPQFIFQYYEKEERGRGNFPDRFSARQFPNYSSELNVNALLLGDSALYLCASRYGTGNQPQHFGDGTRLSIL.

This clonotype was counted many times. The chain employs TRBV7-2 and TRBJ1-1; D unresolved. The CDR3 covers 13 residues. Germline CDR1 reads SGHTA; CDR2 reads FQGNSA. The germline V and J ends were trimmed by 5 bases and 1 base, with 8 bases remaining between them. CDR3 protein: CASSNWGNTEAFF. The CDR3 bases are TGTGCCAGCAGCAATTGGGGGAACACTGAAGCTTTCTTT.